This T cell receptor beta chain was sequenced in a study of beta chain features in type 1 diabetes (dated by TCRdb to the late 2010s). As for the study more broadly: Mean age, gender distribution, total cell number and subset yield did not differ between patients and healthy donors. A total of just under 110,000,000 sorted cells were examined across all samples, and RNA yield correlated strongly with the number of cells per subset. The study compared TCRB repertoires of sorted circulating CD4+ T cell subsets between recently diagnosed type 1 diabetes patients and matched healthy donors. Regulatory and stem cell-like memory subsets were obtained from only 8 patients and about eight healthy donors, while naive and central memory subsets were obtained from all 28 donors. Overall results and qualifications from the work: Because cDNA was sequenced instead of genomic DNA, highly expressing activated cells could be over-represented, though the groups showed no difference in activation or CD3 levels. PCR may preferentially amplify shorter templates, but because patient and control samples were amplified and corrected together, any resulting skew would affect both groups equally. At VDJ recombination sites, type 1 diabetes patients had fewer insertions and more deleted nucleotides, which implies abnormalities in thymic rearrangement. Because the HLA sub-analyses included only small numbers of individuals, any influence of HLA type on TCRB rearrangement was left unresolved. Naive, central memory and regulatory TCRB repertoires appeared to be more alike among patients than among healthy donors. In all four CD4+ subsets, TCRB CDR3 length was moderately but significantly shorter in type 1 diabetes patients.

Here V drops 1 base and J drops 5 bases, and the junction holds 13 bases not matched to any gene. The CDR3 covers 19 residues, taking in both the cysteine and the phenylalanine. Only the CDR3 DNA stays, 57 bases, in frame from base 1. The germline V gene yields SGHRS for CDR1 and YFSETQ for CDR2. With respect to this clone: It has no known antigen specificity. There are no base qualities to consult, and no much larger clone falls within one base.

The entire amount of isolated RNA was reverse transcribed using the High Capacity cDNA Reverse Transcription Kit, so the sequenced TCRB transcripts were expressed ones. Naive, central memory and regulatory T cell samples underwent deep immunoSEQ sequencing, averaging about 3.5 million total reads per sample. Sorted cells were lysed in RLT buffer, and RNA was extracted using DNase-treated RNeasy Micro or Mini kits according to cell number. To prevent cross-contamination, every cell subset was processed on its own, while patient and healthy donor samples were processed together. TCRB sequences were amplified from cDNA with the immunoSEQ multiplex PCR, producing 87-bp fragments spanning the CDR3 region. Sequencing of the amplicons was done on the Illumina HiSeq platform. The study's own analysis went as follows. Synthetic template baselines were used to correct PCR bias computationally, reads within Hamming distance 2 were collapsed, and singletons that could not be merged were discarded. By aligning reads against IMGT, V, D and J genes, CDR3 length, and insertions or deletions at six rearrangement sites were assigned. Within each subset, clonotype counts were normalized to sorted cell number, and only after that were true diversity and Gini coefficients computed with the tcR R package. Repertoire sharing was quantified using the overlap coefficient calculated on TCRB nucleotide sequences. Out-of-frame TCRB sequences from naive cells were analyzed to stand in for the pre-selection repertoire. TCRdb stores this immuneACCESS table with in-frame sequences only. Part of the clones is absent; in the studies checked, under half of the shortfall reflects unresolved V genes, and no reason is known for the rest. That table supplies the V and J calls and clone size; D and trimming were determined from the DNA. The sample table contains 400,000 to 500,000 clones; only one count was recorded for more than 11% of them. The top ten clonotypes cover roughly 0.036% of the sample.

A single peripheral blood draw of about 116 mL on average was collected from each donor into heparinised tubes. A BD FACSAria II and a panel including CD45RO, CCR7, CD25, CD127, CD95 and CD27 were used to sort naive, central memory, regulatory and stem cell-like memory CD4+ T cells. Every sorted population had a purity above 98%. PBMCs were separated immediately by Lymphoprep density gradient centrifugation and were stained directly, without being cultured. So that batch effects would be minimized, each experiment stained and sorted samples in pairs, pairing one healthy donor with one patient. Sequences were obtained from naive CD4+ T cells from blood. Sample cell subset or site, as interpreted from the label and publication: true naive CD4+ T cells. This TCR was sampled from a man aged 25 to 40 in good health. Recombination joined TRBV5-1 with TRBJ2-5, with TRBD2 matching 14 junction bases. DNA sequence: TGCGCCAGCAGCTTGCTCCCGGGACTAGCGGGAGCCACCAGGGAGACCCAGTACTTC. This codes for CASSLLPGLAGATRETQYF. Where the CDR3 stops, the reference TRBV5-1 and TRBJ2-5 genes take over; the full variable domain is KAGVTQTPRYLIKTRGQQVTLSCSPISGHRSVSWYQQTPGQGLQFLFEYFSETQRNKGNFPGRFSGRQFSNSRSEMNVSTLELGDSALYLCASSLLPGLAGATRETQYFGPGTRLLVL.